One sample yielded the 5 T cell receptor beta chains listed below, sequenced in a study of cytomegalovirus exposure and HLA in healthy donors. Researchers ran the PCR with 60 Vbeta and 13 Jbeta primers. Profiling relied on immunoSEQ multiplex PCR, and the TCRdb table lists in-frame clones only, not all of them. The repertoire holds around 130,000 clones, with 81% as singletons. Specimen: PBMCs. These receptors were obtained from a woman aged 40 to 50 in good health and CMV-seronegative.

This chain uses TRBV6-1 with TRBJ1-2; no clear D gene. CDR1 and CDR2 (germline): MNHNS, SASEGT. V was shortened by 0 bases and J by 7 bases, with 9 bases between the two germline ends. The CDR3 spans 13 residues. CDR3 sequence: CASSEALRGGYTF. CDR3 in DNA: TGTGCCAGCAGTGAAGCGCTTCGAGGTGGCTACACCTTC.

DNA for the CDR3: TGCGCCAGCAGCTTCCTACAGGGGAACACCGGGGAGCTGTTTTTT. It specifies CASSFLQGNTGELFF. The chain couples TRBV5-1 to TRBJ2-2; D is perhaps TRBD1 (6 bases). CDR1 is SGHRS and CDR2 is YFSETQ in the germline V gene. The CDR3 runs to 15 residues. The V end lost 2 bases, the J end lost 1 base, and 9 bases lay between the germline ends.

The chain recombines TRBV21-1 with TRBJ1-5. TRBV21-1 is listed as a pseudogene. This CDR3 region has 18 residues. CDR3 sequence reads: CASSKGGGSPGGDQPQHF. The CDR3 region has the DNA TGTGCCAGCAGCAAAGGGGGCGGGAGTCCTGGGGGCGATCAGCCCCAGCATTTT.

As concerns this clone: At one end, the junction sequence differs from germline, possibly due to a read error. The chain is built from TRBV5-5 and TRBJ1-5; a possible D gene is TRBD1 (5 bases). CDR3 size: 14 residues. Germline CDR1 SGHKS, CDR2 YYEKEE (reference sequence). As DNA, the CDR3 is TGTGCCAGCAGGTTGGGACGGAGAGATCAGCCCCAGCATTTT. Translation gives CASRLGRRDQPQHF.

The chain uses TRBV15 and TRBJ2-2; TRBD2 aligns across 7 bases. Trimming took 3 bases from V and 3 from J; bases not matched to a gene: 7. CDR1 is LNHNV and CDR2 is YYDKDF in the germline V gene (reference sequence). This CDR3 contains 16 residues. This CDR3 is CATSREASGDTGELFF. The CDR3, as DNA: TGTGCCACCAGCAGGGAGGCTAGCGGAGACACCGGGGAGCTGTTTTTT.